The 6 T cell receptor beta chains below come from one sample, sequenced in a study of T cell responses to AZD1222 COVID-19 vaccine. The protocol was immunoSEQ multiplex PCR, while the TCRdb copy is restricted to in-frame clones and leaves out a portion. The data contain about 170,000 clones, 75% to 90% of them singletons. Source: peripheral blood, taken 28 days after the second dose of the MenACWY control vaccine. These receptor sequences come from an adult who received the MenACWY meningococcal vaccine as a control.

V and J are TRBV7-2 and TRBJ2-1; TRBD1 might be the D (6 bases). V lost 4 bases to trimming and J lost 5 bases, with 9 bases between them. Germline lookup yields CDR1 SGHTA and CDR2 FQGNSA. The CDR3 sequence is 13 residues long. The CDR3 DNA reads as TGTGCCAGCAGCTCTTACAGGGACAATGAGCAGTTCTTC. This codes for CASSSYRDNEQFF.

The J gene is TRBJ2-5, the V gene TRBV2; D is possibly TRBD1 (6 bases). The V gene's germline CDR1 is SNHLY and CDR2 FYNNEI. There are 12 residues in the CDR3. V lost 3 bases to trimming and J lost 7 bases, with 9 bases between them. Here the CDR3 reads CASSETGGTQYF. CDR3 coding DNA: TGTGCCAGCAGTGAGACAGGCGGGACCCAGTACTTC.

This chain uses TRBV6-5 with TRBJ2-7, with 10 positions matching TRBD2. Per the germline V gene, CDR1 is MNHEY and CDR2 is SVGAGI. With 6 bases clipped from V and 5 bases from J, the junction kept 10 bases outside the gene matches. The CDR3 covers 15 residues. This chain's CDR3 is CASRPSGREYDEQYF. CDR3 DNA: TGTGCCAGCAGACCAAGCGGGAGGGAATACGACGAGCAGTACTTC.

The rearrangement joins TRBV28 to TRBJ1-1; 9 bases map to TRBD1. The V and J ends lost 5 bases and 11 bases, in that order; junction bases with no gene match: 15. CDR3 size: 15 residues. Germline V gene sequence: CDR1 MDHEN, CDR2 SYDVKM. For the CDR3, the DNA is TGTGCCAGCAGTCCCGGGGACAGGGAGGTCTTTTCGGCTTTCTTT. Amino acids: CASSPGDREVFSAFF. The entire variable domain, with the rest obtained from reference TRBV28 and TRBJ1-1, is as follows: DVKVTQSSRYLVKRTGEKVFLECVQDMDHENMFWYRQDPGLGLRLIYFSYDVKMKEKGDIPEGYSVSREKKERFSLILESASTNQTSMYLCASSPGDREVFSAFFGQGTRLTVV.

The chain uses TRBV6-5 and TRBJ1-5; D is unclear. This CDR3 spans 14 amino acids. Germline V gives CDR1 MNHEY, CDR2 SVGAGI. V was trimmed by 6 bases and J by 3 bases, leaving 12 bases between them. This CDR3 is CASRIEGTNQPQHF. Here the CDR3 DNA reads TGTGCCAGCAGGATAGAGGGCACCAATCAGCCCCAGCATTTT.

A few counts support this clone. In DNA form, the CDR3 reads TGTGCCTGGAGTGTTTGGACACCAGCTAACTATGGCTACACCTTC. Encoded protein: CAWSVWTPANYGYTF. The chain couples TRBV30 to TRBJ1-2; tentative D call: TRBD1 (5 bases). The CDR3 length is 15 residues. V was cut by 0 bases and J by 0 bases, with 11 bases left in between. From germline, CDR1 is GTSNPN and CDR2 SVGIG (reference sequence).